Included here is one T cell receptor beta chain sequence, with context. Its antigen is still unknown. This specimen comes from a study of OX40 agonist ivuxolimab in advanced cancers. The wider study: The dose-escalation cohort had hepatocellular carcinoma, melanoma, renal cell or head and neck cancer. General study findings and limits: Averaged across samples, CD8+ T cells carried more expanded clones than CD4+ did. With doses of 0.1 to 3.0 mg/kg, CD4+ and CD8+ blood T cells had undergone clonal expansion by week 6.

Assay used: immunoSEQ multiplex PCR; TCRdb lists only in-frame clones, some missing. The top ten clones hold about an eighth of a sample with 53,000 or so clones, approximately 84% of them seen once. Germline V CDR1 and CDR2: SGHKS, YYEKEE (reference sequence). The CDR3 consists of 17 residues. The ends lost 4 bases at V and 1 base at J; junction bases unmatched: 8. The chain is built from TRBV5-5 and TRBJ2-2; TRBD1 agrees at 9 bases. Sample: CD4+ or CD8+ T cells sorted from blood, taken in a trial of the OX40 agonist ivuxolimab. The origin of this receptor is an adult with an advanced solid tumor such as melanoma, head and neck, liver or kidney cancer. In nucleotides, the CDR3 is TGTGCCAGCAGCCAAGTCGCGGGACAGGGGAACACCGGGGAGCTGTTTTTT. Protein product: CASSQVAGQGNTGELFF.